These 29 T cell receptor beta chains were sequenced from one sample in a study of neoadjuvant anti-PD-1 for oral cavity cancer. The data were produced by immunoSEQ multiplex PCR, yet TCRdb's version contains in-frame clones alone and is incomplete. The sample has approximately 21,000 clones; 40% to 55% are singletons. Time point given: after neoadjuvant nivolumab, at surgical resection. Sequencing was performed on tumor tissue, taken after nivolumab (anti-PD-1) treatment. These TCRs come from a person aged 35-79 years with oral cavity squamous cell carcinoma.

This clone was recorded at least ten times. CDR3 coding DNA: TGTGCCAGCAGACTGGTGACTAGTGAGACCCAGTACTTC. The encoded protein is CASRLVTSETQYF. V gene TRBV5-8 combines with J gene TRBJ2-5; tentatively, D is TRBD2 (6 bases). Germline V gene data show CDR1 as SGHTS and CDR2 as YDEGEE. The V and J ends lost 5 bases and 5 bases respectively, with 13 bases between them. The CDR3 loop spans 13 amino acids.

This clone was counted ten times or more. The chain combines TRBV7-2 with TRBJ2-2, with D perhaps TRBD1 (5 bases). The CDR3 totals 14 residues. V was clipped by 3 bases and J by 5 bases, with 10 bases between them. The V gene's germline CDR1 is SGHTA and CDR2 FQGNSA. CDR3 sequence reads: CASSFLRVTGELFF. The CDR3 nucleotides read TGTGCCAGCAGCTTTCTCAGGGTAACCGGGGAGCTGTTTTTT.

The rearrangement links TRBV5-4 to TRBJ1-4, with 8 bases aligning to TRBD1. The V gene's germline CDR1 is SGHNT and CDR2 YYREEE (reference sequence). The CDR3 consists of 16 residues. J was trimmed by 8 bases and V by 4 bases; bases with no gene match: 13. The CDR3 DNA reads TGTGCCAGCAGCGTGGACCGGGACAGGATTTTCGAAAAACTGTTTTTT. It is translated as CASSVDRDRIFEKLFF.

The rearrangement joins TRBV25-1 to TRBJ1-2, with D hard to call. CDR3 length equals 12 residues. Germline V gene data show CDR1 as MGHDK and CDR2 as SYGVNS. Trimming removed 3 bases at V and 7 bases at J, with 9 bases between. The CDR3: CASSDPGGGYTF. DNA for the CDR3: TGTGCCAGCAGTGATCCGGGCGGTGGCTACACCTTC.

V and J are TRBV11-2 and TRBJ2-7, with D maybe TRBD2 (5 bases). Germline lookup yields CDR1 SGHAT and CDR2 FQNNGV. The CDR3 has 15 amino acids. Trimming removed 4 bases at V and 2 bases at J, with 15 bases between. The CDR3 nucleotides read TGTGCCAGCAGCTACCTTTCGGGGATCGCCTACGAGCAGTACTTC. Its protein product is CASSYLSGIAYEQYF.

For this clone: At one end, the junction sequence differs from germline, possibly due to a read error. CDR3 loop: CASSLAGTDTEAFF. CDR3 bases: TGTGCCAGCAGCCTAGCTGGGACAGACACTGAAGCTTTCTTT. The chain couples TRBV7-2 to TRBJ1-1; 7 positions agree with TRBD1. The CDR3 totals 14 residues. Germline V lookup: CDR1 SGHTA, CDR2 FQGNSA.

Here the CDR3 reads CASSLQRGYQETQYF. CDR3 in DNA: TGTGCCAGCAGCTTACAACGGGGATACCAAGAGACCCAGTACTTC. V gene TRBV7-2 combines with J gene TRBJ2-5, with D possibly TRBD2 on 5 matching bases. V was clipped by 2 bases and J by 0 bases, with 10 bases between them. The CDR3 extends over 15 amino acids. Germline CDR1 is SGHTA and CDR2 is FQGNSA.

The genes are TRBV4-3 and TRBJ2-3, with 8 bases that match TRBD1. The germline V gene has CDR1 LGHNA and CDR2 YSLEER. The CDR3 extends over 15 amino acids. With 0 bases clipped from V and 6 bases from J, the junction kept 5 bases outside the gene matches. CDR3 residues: CASSQDQGAGDTQYF. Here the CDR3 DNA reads TGCGCCAGCAGCCAAGATCAGGGGGCCGGGGATACGCAGTATTTT.

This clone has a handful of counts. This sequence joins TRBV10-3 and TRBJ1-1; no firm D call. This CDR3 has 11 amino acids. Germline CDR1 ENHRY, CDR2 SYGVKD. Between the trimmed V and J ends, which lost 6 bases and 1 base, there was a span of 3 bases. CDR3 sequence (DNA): TGTGCCATCAGGGAGAACACTGAAGCTTTCTTT. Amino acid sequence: CAIRENTEAFF.

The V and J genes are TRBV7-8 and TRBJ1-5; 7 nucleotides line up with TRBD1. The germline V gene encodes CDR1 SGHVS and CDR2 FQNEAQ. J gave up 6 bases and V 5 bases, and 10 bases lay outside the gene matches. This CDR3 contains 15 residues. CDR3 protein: CASSARQGFSQPQHF. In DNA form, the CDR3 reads TGTGCCAGCAGCGCCCGACAGGGCTTCTCTCAGCCCCAGCATTTT.

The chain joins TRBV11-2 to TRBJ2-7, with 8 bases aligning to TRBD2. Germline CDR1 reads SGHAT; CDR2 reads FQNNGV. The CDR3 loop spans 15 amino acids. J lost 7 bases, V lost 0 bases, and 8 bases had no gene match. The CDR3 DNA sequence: TGTGCCAGCAGCTTAGATCTGGGTATAGCGGGGGAGCAGTACTTC. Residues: CASSLDLGIAGEQYF.

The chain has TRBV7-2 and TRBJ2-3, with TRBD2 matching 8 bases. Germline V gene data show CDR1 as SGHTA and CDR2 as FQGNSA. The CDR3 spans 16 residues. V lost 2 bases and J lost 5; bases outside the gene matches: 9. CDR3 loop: CASSLNRGGVKDTQYF. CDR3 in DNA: TGTGCCAGCAGCTTAAACCGGGGGGGTGTTAAAGATACGCAGTATTTT.

The CDR3 sequence is CASSPRGRTEAFF. The CDR3 DNA follows: TGTGCCAGCAGCCCTAGGGGTAGGACTGAAGCTTTCTTT. The chain links TRBV25-1 to TRBJ1-1, with D perhaps TRBD1 (5 bases). The germline V gene encodes CDR1 MGHDK and CDR2 SYGVNS. The CDR3 is made up of 13 amino acids. V lost 6 bases and J 5 bases, leaving 13 bases between the germline ends.

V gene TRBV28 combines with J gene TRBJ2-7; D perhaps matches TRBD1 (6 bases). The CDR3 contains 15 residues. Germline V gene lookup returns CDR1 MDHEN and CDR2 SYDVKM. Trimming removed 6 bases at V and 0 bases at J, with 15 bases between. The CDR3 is CASSEAGTLSYEQYF. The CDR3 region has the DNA TGTGCCAGCAGCGAGGCTGGGACACTCTCCTACGAGCAGTACTTC.

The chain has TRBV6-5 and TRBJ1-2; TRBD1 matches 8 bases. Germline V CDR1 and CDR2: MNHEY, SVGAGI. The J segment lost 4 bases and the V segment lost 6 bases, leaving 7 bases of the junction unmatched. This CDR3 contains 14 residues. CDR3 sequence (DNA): TGTGCCAGCAGCCCCGGACAGGGAATCTATGGCTACACCTTC. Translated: CASSPGQGIYGYTF.

This CDR3 is CATSRDPTGAGEQYF. CDR3 coding DNA: TGTGCCACCAGCAGAGATCCCACAGGGGCGGGTGAGCAGTACTTC. The J gene is TRBJ2-7, the V gene TRBV15; TRBD1 matches 7 bases. Germline CDR1 LNHNV, CDR2 YYDKDF (reference sequence). The CDR3 spans 15 residues. Trimming at V came to 0 bases and at J to 7 bases, leaving 9 bases not matched to a gene.

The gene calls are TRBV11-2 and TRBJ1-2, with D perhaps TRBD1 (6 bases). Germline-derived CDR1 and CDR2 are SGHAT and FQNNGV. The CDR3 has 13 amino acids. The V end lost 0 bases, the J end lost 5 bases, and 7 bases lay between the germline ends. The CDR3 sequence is CASSLEQGYGYTF. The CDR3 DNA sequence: TGTGCCAGCAGCTTAGAACAGGGTTATGGCTACACCTTC.

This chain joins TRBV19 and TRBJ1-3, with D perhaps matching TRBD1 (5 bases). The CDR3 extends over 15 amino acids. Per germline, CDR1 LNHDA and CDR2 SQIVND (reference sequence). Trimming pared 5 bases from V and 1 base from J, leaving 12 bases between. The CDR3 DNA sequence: TGTGCCAGTAGTCGGTTTCAGGGATCTGGAAACACCATATATTTT. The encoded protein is CASSRFQGSGNTIYF.

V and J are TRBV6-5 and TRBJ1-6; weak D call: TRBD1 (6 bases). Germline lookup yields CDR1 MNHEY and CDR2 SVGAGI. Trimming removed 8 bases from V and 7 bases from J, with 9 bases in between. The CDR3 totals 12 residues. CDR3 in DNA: TGTGCCAGCTTAACAGGGAATTCACCCCTCCACTTT. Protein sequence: CASLTGNSPLHF.

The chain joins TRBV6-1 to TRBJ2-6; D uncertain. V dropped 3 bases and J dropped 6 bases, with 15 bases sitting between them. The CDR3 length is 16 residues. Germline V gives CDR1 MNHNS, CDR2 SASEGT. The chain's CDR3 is CASSDLDGSLANVLTF. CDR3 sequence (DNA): TGTGCCAGCAGTGACCTGGACGGATCTCTGGCCAACGTCCTGACTTTC.

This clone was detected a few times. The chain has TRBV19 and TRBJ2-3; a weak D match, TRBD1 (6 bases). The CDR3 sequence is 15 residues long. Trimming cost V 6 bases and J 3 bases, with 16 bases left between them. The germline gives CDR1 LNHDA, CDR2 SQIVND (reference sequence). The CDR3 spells CASSPTGDTTDTQYF. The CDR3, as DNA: TGTGCCAGTAGCCCGACAGGAGATACTACAGATACGCAGTATTTT. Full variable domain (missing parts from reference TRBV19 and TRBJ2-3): DGGITQSPKYLFRKEGQNVTLSCEQNLNHDAMYWYRQDPGQGLRLIYYSQIVNDFQKGDIAEGYSVSREKKESFPLTVTSAQKNPTAFYLCASSPTGDTTDTQYFGPGTRLTVL.

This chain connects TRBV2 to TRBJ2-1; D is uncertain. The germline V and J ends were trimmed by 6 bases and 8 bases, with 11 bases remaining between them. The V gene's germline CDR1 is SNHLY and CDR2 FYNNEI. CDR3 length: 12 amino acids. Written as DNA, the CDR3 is TGTGCCAGCAGCCCTCTGTACTATGAGCAGTTCTTC. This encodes CASSPLYYEQFF.

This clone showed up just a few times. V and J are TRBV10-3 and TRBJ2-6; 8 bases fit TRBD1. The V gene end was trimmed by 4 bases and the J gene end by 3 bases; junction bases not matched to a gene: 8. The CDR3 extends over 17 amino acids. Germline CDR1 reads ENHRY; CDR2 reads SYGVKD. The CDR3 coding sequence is TGTGCCATCAGTGCGGAGGCAGGGGGCGGTGGGGCCAACGTCCTGACTTTC. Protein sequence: CAISAEAGGGGANVLTF.

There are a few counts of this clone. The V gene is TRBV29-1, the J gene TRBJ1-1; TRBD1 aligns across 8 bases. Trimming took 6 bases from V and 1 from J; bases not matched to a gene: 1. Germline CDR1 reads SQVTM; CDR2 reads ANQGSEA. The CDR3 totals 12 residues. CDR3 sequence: CSVGQGNTEAFF. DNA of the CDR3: TGCAGCGTAGGACAGGGGAACACTGAAGCTTTCTTT.

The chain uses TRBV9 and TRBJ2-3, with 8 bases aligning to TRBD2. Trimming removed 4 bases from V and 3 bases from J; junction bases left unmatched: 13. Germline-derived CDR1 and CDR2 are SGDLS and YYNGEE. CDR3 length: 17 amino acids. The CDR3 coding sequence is TGTGCCAGCAGCCCGACTAGCACGGGAGGGTGGACAGATACGCAGTATTTT. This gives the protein CASSPTSTGGWTDTQYF. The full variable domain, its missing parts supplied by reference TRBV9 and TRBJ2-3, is DSGVTQTPKHLITATGQRVTLRCSPRSGDLSVYWYQQSLDQGLQFLIQYYNGEERAKGNILERFSAQQFPDLHSELNLSSLELGDSALYFCASSPTSTGGWTDTQYFGPGTRLTVL.

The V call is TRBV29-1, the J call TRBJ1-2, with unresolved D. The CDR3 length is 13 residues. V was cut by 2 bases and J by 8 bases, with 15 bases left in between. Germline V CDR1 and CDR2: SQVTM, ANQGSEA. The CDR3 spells CSVESPGVKGYTF. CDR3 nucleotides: TGCAGCGTTGAATCACCCGGTGTTAAAGGCTACACCTTC.

CDR3 sequence (DNA): TGTGCCAGCAGCGCCGGGACACTCGGAAACACCATATATTTT. Residues: CASSAGTLGNTIYF. The chain has TRBV2 and TRBJ1-3; TRBD1 is a possible D gene (6 bases). The ends were cut back, 6 bases at V and 4 bases at J, with 13 bases in the middle. The germline V gene encodes CDR1 SNHLY and CDR2 FYNNEI. This CDR3 has 14 residues.

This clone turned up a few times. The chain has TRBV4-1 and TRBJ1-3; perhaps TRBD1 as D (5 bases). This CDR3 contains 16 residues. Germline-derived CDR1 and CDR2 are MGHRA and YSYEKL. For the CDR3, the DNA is TGCGCTTCAGCAAGGATGGGGGGATCGGACGGAAACACCATATATTTT. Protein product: CASARMGGSDGNTIYF.

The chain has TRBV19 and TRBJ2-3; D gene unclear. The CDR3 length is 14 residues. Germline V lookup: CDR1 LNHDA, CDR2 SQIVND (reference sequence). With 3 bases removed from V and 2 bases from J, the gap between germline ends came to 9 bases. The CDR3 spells CASSIGLLTDTQYF. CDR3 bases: TGTGCCAGTAGTATCGGGCTCCTCACAGATACGCAGTATTTT. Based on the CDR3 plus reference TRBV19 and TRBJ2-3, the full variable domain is DGGITQSPKYLFRKEGQNVTLSCEQNLNHDAMYWYRQDPGQGLRLIYYSQIVNDFQKGDIAEGYSVSREKKESFPLTVTSAQKNPTAFYLCASSIGLLTDTQYFGPGTRLTVL.